The 5 T cell receptor beta chains below come from one sample, sequenced in a study of cytomegalovirus exposure and HLA in healthy donors (dated by TCRdb to about 2017). The library was produced with the immunoSEQ multiplex PCR assay. A mixture of 60 forward primers for TCR Vbeta segments and 13 reverse primers for TCR Jbeta segments was used in the multiplex PCR. Entries here come from immuneACCESS through TCRdb and include only in-frame sequences with V and J called. Some clones fail to appear in such tables; in the studies checked, an unresolved V gene covers under half of the shortfall, and the cause of the remainder is unknown. In this sample the table shows more than 100,000 clones, more than 75% of which occur a single time. Around 8.1% of the sample belongs to the ten largest clones. Sequenced input: PBMCs. These receptors all come from a woman aged 45-65 years in good health and CMV-seropositive.

The chain links TRBV11-3 to TRBJ2-1; a weak D match, TRBD1 (6 bases). The CDR3 is 18 residues long. Germline values: CDR1 SGHNT, CDR2 YENEEA. Trimming stripped 0 bases from V and 5 bases from J, with 20 bases between. The CDR3 loop reads CASSLDAGGGARNNEQFF. CDR3 DNA: TGTGCCAGCAGCTTAGACGCCGGTGGGGGCGCGAGAAACAATGAGCAGTTCTTC.

The chain is built from TRBV9 and TRBJ2-3; possible D gene TRBD2, 6 bases. V gave up 4 bases and J gave up 2 bases, with 14 bases separating them. This CDR3 spans 15 amino acids. Germline V gene sequence: CDR1 SGDLS, CDR2 YYNGEE. The CDR3 DNA reads as TGTGCCAGCAGCCGGCGGGCGGGGTCCACAGATACGCAGTATTTT. Encoded protein: CASSRRAGSTDTQYF.

This CDR3 is CASSLPVRGPLPGYNEQFF. CDR3 in DNA: TGTGCCAGCAGCCTCCCGGTGAGGGGGCCTCTCCCTGGCTACAATGAGCAGTTCTTC. The chain couples TRBV7-9 to TRBJ2-1, with TRBD1 matching 7 bases. V dropped 5 bases and J dropped 3; count of bases not matched to a gene: 19. CDR1 is SEHNR, CDR2 FQNEAQ, per germline (reference sequence). This CDR3 is built from 19 residues.

This clone appeared once. The rearrangement joins TRBV2 to TRBJ2-7; 7 bases align to TRBD1. CDR1 is SNHLY and CDR2 is FYNNEI in the germline V gene. This CDR3 has 16 residues. Losses at the gene ends were 5 bases for V and 2 bases for J; bases not matched to a gene: 12. CDR3 loop: CASSSYGQVIPYEQYF. The CDR3 nucleotides are TGTGCCAGCAGTAGTTATGGACAGGTCATCCCCTACGAGCAGTACTTC. Full variable domain (rest looked up from reference TRBV2 and TRBJ2-7): EPEVTQTPSHQVTQMGQEVILRCVPISNHLYFYWYRQILGQKVEFLVSFYNNEISEKSEIFDDQFSVERPDGSNFTLKIRSTKLEDSAMYFCASSSYGQVIPYEQYFGPGTRLTVT.

The chain couples TRBV5-1 to TRBJ2-1, with 11 bases aligning to TRBD2. CDR3 size: 16 residues. Germline assignment: CDR1 SGHRS and CDR2 YFSETQ. V lost 3 bases to trimming and J lost 1 base; unmatched junction nucleotides: 3. CDR3 in DNA: TGCGCCAGCAGCTATCTAGCGGGGGGATCCTACAATGAGCAGTTCTTC. Its translation is CASSYLAGGSYNEQFF.